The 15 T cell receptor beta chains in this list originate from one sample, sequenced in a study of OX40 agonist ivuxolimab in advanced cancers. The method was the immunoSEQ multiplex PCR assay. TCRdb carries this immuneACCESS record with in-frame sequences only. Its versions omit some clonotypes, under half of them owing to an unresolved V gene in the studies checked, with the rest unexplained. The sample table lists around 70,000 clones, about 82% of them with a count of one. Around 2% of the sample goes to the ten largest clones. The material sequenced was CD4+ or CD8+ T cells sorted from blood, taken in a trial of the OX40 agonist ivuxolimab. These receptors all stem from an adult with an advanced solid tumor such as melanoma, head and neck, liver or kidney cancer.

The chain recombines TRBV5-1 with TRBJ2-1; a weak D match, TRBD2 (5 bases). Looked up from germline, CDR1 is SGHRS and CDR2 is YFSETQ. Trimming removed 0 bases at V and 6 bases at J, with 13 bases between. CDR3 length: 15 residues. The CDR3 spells CASSLGIGRGNEQFF. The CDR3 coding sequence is TGCGCCAGCAGCTTGGGAATAGGACGGGGCAATGAGCAGTTCTTC.

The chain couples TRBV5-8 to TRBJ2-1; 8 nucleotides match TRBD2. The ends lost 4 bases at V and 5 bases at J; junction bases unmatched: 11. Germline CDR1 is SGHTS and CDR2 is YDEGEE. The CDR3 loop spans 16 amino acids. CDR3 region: CASSRGASGWDNEQFF. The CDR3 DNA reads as TGTGCCAGCAGCCGAGGGGCTAGCGGGTGGGACAATGAGCAGTTCTTC.

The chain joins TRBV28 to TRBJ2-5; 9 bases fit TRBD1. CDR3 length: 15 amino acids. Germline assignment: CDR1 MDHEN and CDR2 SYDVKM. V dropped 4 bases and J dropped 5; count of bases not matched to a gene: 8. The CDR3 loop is CASSSAGTGTETQYF. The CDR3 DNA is TGTGCCAGCAGTTCCGCGGGGACAGGGACGGAGACCCAGTACTTC.

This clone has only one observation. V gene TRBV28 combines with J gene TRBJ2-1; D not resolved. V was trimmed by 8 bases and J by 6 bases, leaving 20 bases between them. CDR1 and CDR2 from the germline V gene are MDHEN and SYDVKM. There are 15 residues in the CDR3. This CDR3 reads CASLRFGSLGNEQFF. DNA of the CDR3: TGTGCCAGCCTCCGGTTCGGGTCCCTCGGCAATGAGCAGTTCTTC.

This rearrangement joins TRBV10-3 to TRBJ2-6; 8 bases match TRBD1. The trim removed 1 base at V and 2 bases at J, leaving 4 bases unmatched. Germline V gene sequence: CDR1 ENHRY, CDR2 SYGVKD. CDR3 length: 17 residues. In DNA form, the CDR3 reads TGTGCCATCAGTGAGTTGATACAGGGGGCTGGGGCCAACGTCCTGACTTTC. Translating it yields CAISELIQGAGANVLTF.

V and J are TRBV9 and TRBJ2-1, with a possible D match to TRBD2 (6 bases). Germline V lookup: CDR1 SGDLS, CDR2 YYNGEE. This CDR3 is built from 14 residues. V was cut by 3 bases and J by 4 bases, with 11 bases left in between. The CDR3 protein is CASSAGTSYNEQFF. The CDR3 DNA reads TGTGCCAGCAGCGCCGGGACTTCTTACAATGAGCAGTTCTTC.

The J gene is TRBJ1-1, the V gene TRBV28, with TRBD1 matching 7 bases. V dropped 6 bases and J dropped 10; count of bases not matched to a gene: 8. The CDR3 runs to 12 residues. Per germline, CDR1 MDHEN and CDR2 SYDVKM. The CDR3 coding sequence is TGTGCCAGCAGCTGGCAGGGGGTTGGAGCTTTCTTT. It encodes CASSWQGVGAFF. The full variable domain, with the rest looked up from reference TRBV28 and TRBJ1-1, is DVKVTQSSRYLVKRTGEKVFLECVQDMDHENMFWYRQDPGLGLRLIYFSYDVKMKEKGDIPEGYSVSREKKERFSLILESASTNQTSMYLCASSWQGVGAFFGQGTRLTVV.

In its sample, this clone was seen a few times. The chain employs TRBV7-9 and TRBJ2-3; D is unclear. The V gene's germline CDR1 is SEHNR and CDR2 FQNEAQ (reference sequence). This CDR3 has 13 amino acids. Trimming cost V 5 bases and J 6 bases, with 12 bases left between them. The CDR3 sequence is CASSLTPTDTQYF. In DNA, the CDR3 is TGTGCCAGCAGCCTAACTCCAACCGATACGCAGTATTTT.

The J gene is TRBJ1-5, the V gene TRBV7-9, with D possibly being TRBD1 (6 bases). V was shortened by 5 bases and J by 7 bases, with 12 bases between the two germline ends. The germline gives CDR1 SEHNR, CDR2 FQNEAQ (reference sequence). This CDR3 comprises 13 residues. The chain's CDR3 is CASSGGQSQPQHF. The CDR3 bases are TGTGCCAGCAGCGGGGGGCAAAGCCAGCCCCAGCATTTT.

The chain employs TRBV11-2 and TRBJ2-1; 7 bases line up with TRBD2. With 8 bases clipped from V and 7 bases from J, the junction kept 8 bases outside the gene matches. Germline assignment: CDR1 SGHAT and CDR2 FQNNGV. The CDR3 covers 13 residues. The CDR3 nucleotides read TGTGCCAGCGGGAGGGCCGGGTTGAATGAGCAGTTCTTC. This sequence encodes CASGRAGLNEQFF.

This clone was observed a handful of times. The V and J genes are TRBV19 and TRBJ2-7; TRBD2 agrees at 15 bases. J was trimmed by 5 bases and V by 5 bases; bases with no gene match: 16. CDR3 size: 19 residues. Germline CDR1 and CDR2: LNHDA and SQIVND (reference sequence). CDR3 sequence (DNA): TGTGCCAGTAGTCCGAACACCCCCGGGACTAGCGGGAGGAAGCACGAGCAGTACTTC. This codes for CASSPNTPGTSGRKHEQYF.

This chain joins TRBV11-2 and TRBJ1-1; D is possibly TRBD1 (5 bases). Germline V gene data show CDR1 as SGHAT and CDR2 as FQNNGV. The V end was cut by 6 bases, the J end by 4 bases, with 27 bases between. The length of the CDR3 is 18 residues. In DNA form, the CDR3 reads TGTGCCAGCAGTCGGGGGGATTTAGTGGCGTCCTGGGGCACTGAAGCTTTCTTT. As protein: CASSRGDLVASWGTEAFF.

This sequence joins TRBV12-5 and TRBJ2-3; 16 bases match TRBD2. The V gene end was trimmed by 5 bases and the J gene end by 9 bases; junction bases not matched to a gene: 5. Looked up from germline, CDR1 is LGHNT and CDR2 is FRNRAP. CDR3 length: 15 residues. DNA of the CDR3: TGTGCTAGTGGTGGGACTAGCGGGAGGGCCGGGACGCAGTATTTT. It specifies CASGGTSGRAGTQYF. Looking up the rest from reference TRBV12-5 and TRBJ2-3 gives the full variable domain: DARVTQTPRHKVTEMGQEVTMRCQPILGHNTVFWYRQTMMQGLELLAYFRNRAPLDDSGMPKDRFSAEMPDATLATLKIQPSEPRDSAVYFCASGGTSGRAGTQYFGPGTRLTVL.

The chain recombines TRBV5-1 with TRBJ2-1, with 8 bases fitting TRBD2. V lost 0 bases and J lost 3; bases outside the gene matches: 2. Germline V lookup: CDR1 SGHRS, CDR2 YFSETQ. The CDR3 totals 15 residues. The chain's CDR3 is CASSLELADYNEQFF. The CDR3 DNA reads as TGCGCCAGCAGCTTGGAACTAGCGGACTACAATGAGCAGTTCTTC.

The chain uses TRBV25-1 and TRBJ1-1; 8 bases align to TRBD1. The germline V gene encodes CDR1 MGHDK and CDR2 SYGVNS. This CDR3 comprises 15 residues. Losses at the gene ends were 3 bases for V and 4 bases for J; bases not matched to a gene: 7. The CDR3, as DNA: TGTGCCAGCAGTGAGCCCGACAGGGGTGCCACTGAAGCTTTCTTT. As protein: CASSEPDRGATEAFF.